Listed here is a single TCR beta chain. This clonotype appeared many times. Its antigen remains undetermined. No much larger clone is present one base from it, and per-base qualities are unavailable. This entry comes from a study of neurological immune-mediated disorders (dated by TCRdb to about 2019). Study-level background: Among the roughly 34 multiple sclerosis patients, relapsing-remitting MS accounted for some 30 and secondary progressive MS accounted for 3. The cohort was made up of 68 subjects, consisting of some 14 HAM/TSP patients, approximately 35 multiple sclerosis patients and around 20 healthy controls. Peripheral blood TCR-beta repertoires from patients with HTLV-I-associated myelopathy (HAM/TSP), patients with multiple sclerosis, and healthy controls were compared in the study using UMI-based sequencing. Longitudinal samples, technical triplicates and paired sorted CD4+ and CD8+ T-cell subsets, alongside PBMC samples, were included among the approximately 100 TCR-beta libraries.

The germline V gene encodes CDR1 SGHKS and CDR2 YYEKEE (reference sequence). CDR3 length: 14 amino acids, cysteine to phenylalanine. Only the CDR3 part of the read is kept: 42 bases, read in frame from the first base. The V and J ends are trimmed by 0 bases and 0 bases, leaving 7 bases between them. Overall results and qualifications from the work: In a phylogenetic analysis, the repertoires of 18 out of 34 MS patients fell into a single cluster of related CDR3 sequences, pointing to a possible signature at the repertoire level. No identical CDR3 amino acid sequences were shared among expanded clones across subjects, suggesting private TCR-beta repertoires in all groups. TCR clonal expansion was highest in HAM/TSP patients and lowest in MS patients, with MS patients falling below even healthy controls. No clinical or MRI features were associated with the MS cluster, and the authors said that larger cohorts are needed.

cDNA was synthesized by template-switch 5'RACE using a primer carrying a 10-nucleotide random unique molecular identifier by which each TCR transcript was tagged. Every sequencing run yielded over 180 million TCR-beta sequences covering 15-18 subjects. The RNeasy kit was used to extract total RNA. The KAPA Real-time Library Amplification kit was used to amplify TCR-beta VDJ regions with primers for the TCR constant region and the 5'RACE anchor. Sample indexes and Illumina adaptors were added in a first PCR, after which library yield was increased in a second PCR. The roughly 650 bp TCR product was size-selected on a 2% E-gel SizeSelection system after Ampure bead purification. Before pooling, libraries had their quality checked on a Bioanalyzer, their concentration measured with Qubit, and their quantity determined with the Kapa Library Quantification kit. Paired-end 2 x 150 bp sequencing of the libraries was performed on an Illumina HiSeq 2500. To increase sequence diversity, roughly 24-31% phiX was spiked into each library pool. Concerning the study's data processing: Quality-filtered reads were processed with the UMI-based MiGEC pipeline, and over 75% of raw TCR sequences were removed by the MiGEC pipeline during error correction. IMGT germline references were used for aligning VDJ genes, and each clonotype was defined as a unique CDR3 amino acid sequence together with its V-J genes. Clonal expansion, Shannon diversity and CDR3 relatedness were evaluated with VDJtools (CalcPairwiseDistances, ClusterSamples), while phylogenetic trees were built in CLCbio workbench. Clones with at least 8 unique UMIs were defined as expanded, with this threshold being based on coefficient-of-variation modelling across technical triplicates. TCRdb applied fastp at Q25 and MiXCR to the public reads, then kept only in-frame beta chains. Identical CDR3 proteins give one entry, which carries the most common genes and DNA. TCRdb assigned the V and J calls; the authors' analysis was not used. The sample profile shows fewer than 85,000 distinct CDR3 sequences; almost 4% of them were found once. 1% to 1.5% of the sample is held by the ten biggest clonotypes.

Unsorted PBMC libraries were generated from 2 million PBMCs stored in RNAlater at -80 °C until RNA extraction. The multiple sclerosis patients were enrolled in a US clinical protocol that used magnetic resonance imaging to evaluate disease progression. Peripheral blood was subjected to Ficoll-Hypaque density gradient centrifugation to isolate PBMCs, which were then cryopreserved in liquid nitrogen. The clonotype was recovered from a man in his thirties or forties with multiple sclerosis. Recombination joined TRBV5-5 with TRBJ2-7; a weak D assignment points to TRBD1 (5 bases agree). The sample consisted of PBMCs. The DNA is as follows: TGTGCCAGCAGCTTGGGACAGCTCTCCTACGAGCAGTACTTC. Translated, this gives CASSLGQLSYEQYF.